This TCR beta chain was sequenced in a study of blood T cell repertoires in COVID-19. Study in general: Samples of COVID-19 (acute and convalescent) were obtained from the United States, Italy and Spain. Sample material is recorded as cDNA or gDNA derived from T cells, B-cell-depleted T cells, or PBMCs.

Germline V gene lookup returns CDR1 SQVTM and CDR2 ANQGSEA. This CDR3 is 13 amino acids long. The ends were cut back, 4 bases at V and 7 bases at J, with 11 bases in the middle. Source study methods: It was from reference gene primer amplification that nucleated cell counts were estimated. Libraries were prepared by immunoSEQ multiplex PCR; TCRdb keeps only in-frame clonotypes and omits some of them. V and J calls plus clone size are reproduced from that table; the DNA served to infer D and trimming. The data show around 150,000 clones, around 80% seen once. The chain employs TRBV29-1 and TRBJ1-6; D is uncertain. The sequence was collected from a human donor in a cohort sampled during active COVID-19. The material sequenced was peripheral blood. The DNA for the CDR3 is TGCAGCGTTGCGGCGGCTGAAAATTCACCCCTCCACTTT. The encoded protein is CSVAAAENSPLHF.